The clone carrying this T cell receptor (beta chain) was seen a few times. Its antigen is currently unknown. Sequencing targeted expressed TCRB transcripts, as all isolated RNA had been reverse transcribed. Profiled with immunoSEQ multiplex PCR; TCRdb holds only in-frame clones, not every one. The table lists about 150,000 clones, 11% of them singletons. These data belong to a study of beta chain features in type 1 diabetes. General observations from the study: Shorter templates might be favored by PCR, equally in patients and controls.

Material: central memory CD4+ T cells from blood. This receptor was taken from a young man in good health.

CDR3 region: CASSIQGTGANVLTF. Here the CDR3 DNA reads TGCGCCAGCAGCATTCAGGGAACTGGGGCCAACGTCCTGACTTTC. The chain is built from TRBV5-1 and TRBJ2-6; the D gene is possibly TRBD1 (5 bases). Germline V gene sequence: CDR1 SGHRS, CDR2 YFSETQ. The CDR3 spans 15 residues. V was pared by 4 bases and J by 2 bases, with 10 bases between.